This is a list of T cell receptor beta chains from one sample in a study of blood T cell repertoires in COVID-19. Generated by immunoSEQ multiplex PCR, the TCRdb table keeps only in-frame clones and is missing some. This sample has about 94,000 clones; 65% to 85% occur once, and the top ten carry around 6.6%. Sequencing used peripheral blood. Source of these receptors: a man aged 60 to 69 with acute or convalescent COVID-19. The CDR3 runs from the conserved cysteine through the conserved F or W. A D gene is named only where the DNA matches it firmly. The listing skips clone size in some rows; elsewhere it reads once, few, many or a size class.

TRBV6-5	TRBJ1-5	.	.	TGTGCCAGCAGCCGACAGGAGAGCAATCAGCCCCAGCATTTT	CASSRQESNQPQHF
TRBV13	TRBJ2-2	.	.	TGTGCCAGCAGTCCCTCCGACCGATACAGGGAATCCGGGGAGCTGTTTTTT	CASSPSDRYRESGELFF
TRBV12-5	TRBJ2-5	.	.	TGTGCTAGTGGTTTAAGAACTCCACAAGAGACCCAGTACTTC	CASGLRTPQETQYF
TRBV19	TRBJ1-2	.	.	TGTGCCAGTAGCCCCCTGAGGGTAGCTAACTATGGCTACACCTTC	CASSPLRVANYGYTF
TRBV9	TRBJ1-4	.	.	TGTGCCAGCAGCGGGGAACAGGGTAGGGGTGGTGAAAAACTGTTTTTT	CASSGEQGRGGEKLFF
TRBV4-3	TRBJ1-6	.	.	TGCGCCAGCAGCCAAGATAGCACGGGCTCCTATAATTCACCCCTCCACTTT	CASSQDSTGSYNSPLHF
TRBV7-2	TRBJ1-1	TRBD1	few	TGTGCCAGCAGAAGAGGGGGCCGGAACACTGAAGCTTTCTTT	CASRRGGRNTEAFF
TRBV25-1	TRBJ1-2	.	once	TGTGCCAGCACCCACAGTACTGACTATGGCTACACCTTC	CASTHSTDYGYTF
TRBV18	TRBJ1-3	.	.	TGTGCCAGCTCACCACCGAACAGACCTTCGTCGGGAAACACCATATATTTT	CASSPPNRPSSGNTIYF
TRBV7-2	TRBJ1-2	TRBD1	few	TGTGCCAGCAGCTTAGTCAGGGGGCGGGATGGCTACACCTTC	CASSLVRGRDGYTF
TRBV4-1	TRBJ1-5	.	.	TGCGCCAGCAGCCAAGACCCGGGAAATCAGCCCCAGCATTTT	CASSQDPGNQPQHF
TRBV9	TRBJ1-5	TRBD1	.	TGTGCCAGCGGACAGGGTGAGGGGCAGCCCCAGCATTTT	CASGQGEGQPQHF
TRBV29-1	TRBJ1-2	TRBD1	few	TGCAGCGCCGGGACAGGGGTTGATGGCTACACCTTC	CSAGTGVDGYTF
TRBV19	TRBJ1-1	TRBD1	.	TGTGCCAGTAGCCTGAATGGGGACAGTGACACTGAAGCTTTCTTT	CASSLNGDSDTEAFF
TRBV4-1	TRBJ1-1	.	.	TGCGCCAGCAGCCAAAGTGGGGGCAGGGTAGCCACTGAAGCTTTCTTT	CASSQSGGRVATEAFF
TRBV5-1	TRBJ1-2	.	.	TGCGCCAGCAGCTTGGCAGGGGACTATGGCTACACCTTC	CASSLAGDYGYTF
TRBV30	TRBJ1-2	.	once	TGTGCCTGGAGTTGGAGGATTCGGCCCTGGGGCTACACCTTC	CAWSWRIRPWGYTF
TRBV7-8	TRBJ2-1	TRBD2	.	TGTGCCAGCAGCTCCTGGACTAGCGGGGGAGATTCAAGCTCCTACAATGAGCAGTTCTTC	CASSSWTSGGDSSSYNEQFF
TRBV27	TRBJ2-1	TRBD2	once	TGTGCCAGCAGTCCGGGACTAGCGGGCAATGAGCAGTTCTTC	CASSPGLAGNEQFF
TRBV12-3/TRBV12-4	TRBJ1-1	.	.	TGTGCCAGCAGTTTCGACGGGGCTGAAGCTTTCTTT	CASSFDGAEAFF
TRBV19	TRBJ2-1	.	.	TGTGCCAGTAGTATAACCGGCTACAATGAGCAGTTCTTC	CASSITGYNEQFF
TRBV5-8	TRBJ1-2	.	.	TGTGCCAGCAGCTTGATGAGAGGCTACACCTTC	CASSLMRGYTF
TRBV10-1	TRBJ1-5	.	.	TGCGCCAGCAGTCGGGCGGGGAGCAATCAGCCCCAGCATTTT	CASSRAGSNQPQHF
TRBV2	TRBJ1-1	TRBD1	few	TGTGCCAGAGGACAGGGCCGGGGGACTGAAGCTTTCTTT	CARGQGRGTEAFF
TRBV5-6	TRBJ1-1	.	.	TGTGCCAGCAGCTTGCGTTCGGGGACTGAAGCTTTCTTT	CASSLRSGTEAFF
TRBV18	TRBJ1-5	.	few	TGTGCCAGCTCACTAGGGGGAAACGGCAATCAGCCCCAGCATTTT	CASSLGGNGNQPQHF
TRBV28	TRBJ1-2	.	.	TGTGCCAGCAGTTTGAGTTCCCCCGAGGGCTATGGCTACACCTTC	CASSLSSPEGYGYTF
TRBV3-1/TRBV3-2	TRBJ2-3	TRBD1	.	TGTGCCAGCAGCCAAGACTGGGGACAGGGTGTTCTGGATACGCAGTATTTT	CASSQDWGQGVLDTQYF
TRBV19	TRBJ2-5	TRBD2	.	TGTGCCAGTAGTATTCGGTCCGGGGGGGTCCAGGAGACCCAGTACTTC	CASSIRSGGVQETQYF
TRBV6-5	TRBJ1-1	TRBD1	many	TGTGCCAGCAGTTTGTACAGGGGGGACACTGAAGCTTTCTTT	CASSLYRGDTEAFF
TRBV2	TRBJ2-3	.	.	TGTGCCAGCTGGGGCAGTAAGACAGATACGCAGTATTTT	CASWGSKTDTQYF
TRBV5-6	TRBJ1-6	TRBD1	.	TGTGCCAGCAGCTTGGCCAGCGGGACAGGGGCTAATTCACCCCTCCACTTT	CASSLASGTGANSPLHF
TRBV9	TRBJ1-6	.	.	TGTGCCAGCAGCGTTGGGGCAGGACATAATTCACCCCTCCACTTT	CASSVGAGHNSPLHF
TRBV19	TRBJ2-5	TRBD2	.	TGTGCCAGTAGTATCGCGGGACTAGCGGGGTCTATCCAAGAGACCCAGTACTTC	CASSIAGLAGSIQETQYF
TRBV6-1	TRBJ1-1	.	.	TGTGCCAGCAGTGACCCAACACAGAACACTGAAGCTTTCTTT	CASSDPTQNTEAFF
TRBV30	TRBJ2-1	TRBD1	.	TGTGCCTGGAGTGTAGTTGGGCAGGGGGCTATCAATGAGCAGTTCTTC	CAWSVVGQGAINEQFF
TRBV6-1	TRBJ2-7	TRBD1	.	TGTGCCAGCAGTGGCGGACAGGGGGCGAAGTACTACGAGCAGTACTTC	CASSGGQGAKYYEQYF
TRBV6-5	TRBJ2-7	TRBD1	.	TGTGCCAGCAGCGCAGGGACAGGCAATAAGTACGAGCAGTACTTC	CASSAGTGNKYEQYF
TRBV27	TRBJ1-2	TRBD1	once	TGTGCCAGTAAATACCGGGACAGGGGGCATGGCTACACCTTC	CASKYRDRGHGYTF
TRBV11-1	TRBJ1-4	.	.	TGTGCCAGCAGCGAAATTCTACAGGGTGGAGTTGAAAAACTGTTTTTT	CASSEILQGGVEKLFF
TRBV6-5	TRBJ1-5	TRBD1	.	TGTGCCAGCAGTTGGGGGACAGGGGATCAGCCCCAGCATTTT	CASSWGTGDQPQHF
TRBV5-1	TRBJ1-4	.	.	TGCGCCAGCAGCTTGGCCCCAGGGAGGGCTGAAAAACTGTTTTTT	CASSLAPGRAEKLFF
TRBV24-1	TRBJ1-2	.	.	TGTGCCACCAGTGATTCCATCAGCTATGGCTACACCTTC	CATSDSISYGYTF
TRBV4-1	TRBJ2-1	TRBD2	.	TGCGCCAGCAGCCAAGTACTCGGGGGGGGTTACAATGAGCAGTTCTTC	CASSQVLGGGYNEQFF
TRBV4-1	TRBJ2-1	.	few	TGCGCCAGCAGCCGCTACGACGGGGACAATGAGCAGTTCTTC	CASSRYDGDNEQFF
TRBV27	TRBJ1-2	TRBD1	.	TGTGCCAGCAGTCACCCGGGACAGGGGGATGGCTACACCTTC	CASSHPGQGDGYTF
TRBV19	TRBJ1-2	.	.	TGTGCCAGTAGTATCTCACAGCTCTCCCGCGATGGCTACACCTTC	CASSISQLSRDGYTF
TRBV4-1	TRBJ2-6	.	.	TGCGCCAGCAGCCGAGATTTATCTGGGGCCAACGTCCTGACTTTC	CASSRDLSGANVLTF
TRBV3-1/TRBV3-2	TRBJ2-1	.	.	TGTGCCAGCAGGGGGGCTGGGAGTGCGGTCTCCTACAATGAGCAGTTCTTC	CASRGAGSAVSYNEQFF
TRBV30	TRBJ2-1	.	few	TGTGCCTGGAGCCCACTTCGAGGTTCCTACAATGAGCAGTTCTTC	CAWSPLRGSYNEQFF
TRBV29-1	TRBJ2-1	.	.	TGCAGCGTTGAAAAACAGTACAATGAGCAGTTCTTC	CSVEKQYNEQFF